This TCR beta chain was observed in a study of identifying expanded T cells in peripheral blood. A remark on this clone: The antigen is unknown.

Whole-study results and caveats: Clone count variance between approximately two-week samples rose with total template count. Over about two and four weeks, about 15 and 18 clones changed, versus around 1.2 between replicates.

V gave up 6 bases and J gave up 6 bases; unmatched junction bases: 8. CDR3 length equals 13 residues. CDR1 and CDR2 from the germline V gene are SQVTM and ANQGSEA. Data came from immunoSEQ multiplex PCR; TCRdb stores just in-frame clones and leaves some out. This sample has under 85,000 clones; 84% occur once, and the top ten carry about 19%. The genes are TRBV29-1 and TRBJ2-7; 10 bases map to TRBD1. The sequenced sample was blood. The source of this sequence is a person between 18 and 69 years old in good health. The CDR3 DNA is TGCAGCGTGGCCCGGGACAGGGGAACCGAGCAGTACTTC. Amino acid sequence: CSVARDRGTEQYF.